This T cell receptor beta chain was obtained from a study of cytomegalovirus exposure and HLA in healthy donors. The PCR ran on 60 Vbeta and 13 Jbeta primers. TCRdb keeps only in-frame clones here, not all; method: immunoSEQ multiplex PCR. The table shows roughly 150,000 clones, with 81% occurring only once. CDR3 length: 14 amino acids. The germline CDR1 and CDR2 sequences are LNHNV and YYDKDF (reference sequence). J was trimmed by 2 bases and V by 5 bases; bases with no gene match: 5. This clone was observed a handful of times. The chain has TRBV15 and TRBJ2-7; 8 bases are shared with TRBD2. This clonotype was obtained from a man aged 45-65 years in good health and CMV-seropositive. Source material: PBMCs. The CDR3 bases are TGTGCCACCAGCCGCTCGCGGGGGGCCTACGAGCAGTACTTC. Translated: CATSRSRGAYEQYF.